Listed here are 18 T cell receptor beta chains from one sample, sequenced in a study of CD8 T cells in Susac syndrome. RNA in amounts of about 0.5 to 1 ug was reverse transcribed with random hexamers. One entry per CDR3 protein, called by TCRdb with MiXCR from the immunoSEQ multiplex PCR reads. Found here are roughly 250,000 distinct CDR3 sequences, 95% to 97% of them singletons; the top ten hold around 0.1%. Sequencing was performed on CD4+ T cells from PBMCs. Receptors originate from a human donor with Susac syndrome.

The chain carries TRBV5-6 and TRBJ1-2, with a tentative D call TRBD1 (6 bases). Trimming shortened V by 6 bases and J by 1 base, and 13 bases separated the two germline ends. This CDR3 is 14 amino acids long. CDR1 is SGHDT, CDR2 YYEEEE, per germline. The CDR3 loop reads CASNWGQGNYGYTF. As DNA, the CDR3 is TGTGCCAGCAATTGGGGGCAGGGTAACTATGGCTACACCTTC. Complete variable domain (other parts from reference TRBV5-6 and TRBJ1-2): DAGVTQSPTHLIKTRGQQVTLRCSPKSGHDTVSWYQQALGQGPQFIFQYYEEEERQRGNFPDRFSGHQFPNYSSELNVNALLLGDSALYLCASNWGQGNYGYTFGSGTRLTVV.

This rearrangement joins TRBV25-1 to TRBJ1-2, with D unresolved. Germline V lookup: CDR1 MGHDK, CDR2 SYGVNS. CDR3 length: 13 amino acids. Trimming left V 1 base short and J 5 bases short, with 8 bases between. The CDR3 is CASSESWGYGYTF. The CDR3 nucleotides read TGTGCCAGCAGTGAATCATGGGGATATGGCTACACCTTC.

The CDR3 DNA follows: TGCAGTGCTCTCAACGGCGGGAGCCATGAAAAACTGTTTTTT. Protein sequence: CSALNGGSHEKLFF. The chain uses TRBV20-1 and TRBJ1-4; D ambiguous. V lost 5 bases to trimming and J lost 6 bases, with 16 bases between them. Looked up from germline, CDR1 is DFQATT and CDR2 is SNEGSKA (reference sequence). This CDR3 region has 14 residues.

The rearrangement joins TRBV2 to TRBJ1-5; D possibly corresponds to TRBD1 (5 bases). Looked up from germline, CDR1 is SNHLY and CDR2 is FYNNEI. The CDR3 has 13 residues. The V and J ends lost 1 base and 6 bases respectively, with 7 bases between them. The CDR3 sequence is CASSEDGGQPQHF. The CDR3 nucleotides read TGTGCCAGCAGTGAAGATGGGGGTCAGCCCCAGCATTTT. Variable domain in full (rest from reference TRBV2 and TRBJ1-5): EPEVTQTPSHQVTQMGQEVILRCVPISNHLYFYWYRQILGQKVEFLVSFYNNEISEKSEIFDDQFSVERPDGSNFTLKIRSTKLEDSAMYFCASSEDGGQPQHFGDGTRLSIL.

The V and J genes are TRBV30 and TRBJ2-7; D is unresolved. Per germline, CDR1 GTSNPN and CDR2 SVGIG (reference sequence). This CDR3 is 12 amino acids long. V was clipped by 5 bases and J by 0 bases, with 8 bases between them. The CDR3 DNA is TGTGCCTGGGGTCAGGCCTCCTACGAGCAGTACTTC. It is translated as CAWGQASYEQYF.

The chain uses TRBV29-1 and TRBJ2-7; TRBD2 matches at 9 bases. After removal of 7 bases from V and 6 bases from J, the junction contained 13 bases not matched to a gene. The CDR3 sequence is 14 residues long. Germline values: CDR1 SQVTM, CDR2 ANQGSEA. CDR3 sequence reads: CSASPAGGGAEQYF. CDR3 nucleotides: TGCAGCGCCAGCCCAGCGGGAGGAGGCGCCGAGCAGTACTTC.

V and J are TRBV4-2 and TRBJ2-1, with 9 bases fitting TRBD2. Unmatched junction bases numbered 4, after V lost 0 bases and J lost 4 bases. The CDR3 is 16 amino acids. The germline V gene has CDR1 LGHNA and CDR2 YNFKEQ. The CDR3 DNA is TGTGCCAGCAGCCAAGAAGGAGCGGGAGGTTACAATGAGCAGTTCTTC. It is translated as CASSQEGAGGYNEQFF.

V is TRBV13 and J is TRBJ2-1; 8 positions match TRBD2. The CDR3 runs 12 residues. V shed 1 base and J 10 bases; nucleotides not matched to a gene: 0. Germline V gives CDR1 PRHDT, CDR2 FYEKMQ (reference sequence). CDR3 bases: TGTGCCAGCAGCTTAGTAGCGGGGGAGCAGTTCTTC. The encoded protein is CASSLVAGEQFF.

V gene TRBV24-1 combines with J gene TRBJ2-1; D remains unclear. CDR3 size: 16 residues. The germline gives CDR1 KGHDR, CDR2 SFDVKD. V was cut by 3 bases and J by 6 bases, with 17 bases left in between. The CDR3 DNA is TGTGCCACCAGTGATCCCCTTCTCCCCACTGCCAATGAGCAGTTCTTC. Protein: CATSDPLLPTANEQFF.

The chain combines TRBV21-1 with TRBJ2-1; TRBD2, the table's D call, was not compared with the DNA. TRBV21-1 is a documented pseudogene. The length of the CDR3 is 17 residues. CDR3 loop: CASNERGGLEWHNEQFF. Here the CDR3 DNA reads TGTGCCAGCAACGAAAGGGGGGGACTAGAGTGGCACAATGAGCAGTTCTTC.

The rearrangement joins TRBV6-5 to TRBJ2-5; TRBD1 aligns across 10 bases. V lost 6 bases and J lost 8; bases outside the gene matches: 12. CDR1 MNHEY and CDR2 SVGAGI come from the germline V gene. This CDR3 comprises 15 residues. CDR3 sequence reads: CASSQSGQGHRTQYF. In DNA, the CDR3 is TGTGCCAGCAGCCAATCGGGACAGGGGCATAGAACCCAGTACTTC.

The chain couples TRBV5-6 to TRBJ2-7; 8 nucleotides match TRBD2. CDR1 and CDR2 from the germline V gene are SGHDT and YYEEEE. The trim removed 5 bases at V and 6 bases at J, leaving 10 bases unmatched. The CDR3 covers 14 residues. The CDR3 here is CASSLAGPGREQYF. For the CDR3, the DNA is TGTGCCAGCAGTTTAGCGGGACCCGGGCGCGAGCAGTACTTC.

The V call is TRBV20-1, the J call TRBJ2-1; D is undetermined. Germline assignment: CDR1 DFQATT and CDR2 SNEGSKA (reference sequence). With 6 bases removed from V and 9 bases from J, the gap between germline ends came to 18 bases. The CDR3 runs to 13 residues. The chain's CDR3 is CSARPTPQVEQFF. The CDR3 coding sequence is TGCAGTGCCCGGCCGACTCCTCAGGTTGAGCAGTTCTTC.

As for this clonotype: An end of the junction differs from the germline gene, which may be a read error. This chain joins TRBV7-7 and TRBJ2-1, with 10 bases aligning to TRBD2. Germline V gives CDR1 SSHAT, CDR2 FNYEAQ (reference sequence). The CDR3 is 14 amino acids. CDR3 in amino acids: CASSSLAGVNEQFF. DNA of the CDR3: TGTGCTAGCAGCTCGCTAGCGGGAGTCAATGAGCAGTTCTTC.

The CDR3 sequence: CASRMTAGANVLTF. The CDR3 DNA reads as TGTGCCAGCAGGATGACGGCAGGGGCCAACGTCCTGACTTTC. This chain joins TRBV11-2 and TRBJ2-6; D is uncertain. Germline CDR1 is SGHAT and CDR2 is FQNNGV. CDR3 length: 14 amino acids. V was clipped by 6 bases and J by 4 bases, with 10 bases between them.

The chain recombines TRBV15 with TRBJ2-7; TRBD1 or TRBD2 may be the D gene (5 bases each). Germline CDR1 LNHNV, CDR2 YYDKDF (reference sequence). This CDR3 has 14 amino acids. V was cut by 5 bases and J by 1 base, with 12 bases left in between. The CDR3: CATSVRDGSYEQYF. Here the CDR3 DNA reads TGTGCCACCAGCGTCCGGGACGGATCCTACGAGCAGTACTTC.

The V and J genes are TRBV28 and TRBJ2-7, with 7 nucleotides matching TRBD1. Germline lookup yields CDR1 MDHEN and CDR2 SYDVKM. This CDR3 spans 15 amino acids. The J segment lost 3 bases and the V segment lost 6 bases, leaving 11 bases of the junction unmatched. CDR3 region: CASSLVGQRHYEQYF. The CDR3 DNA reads TGTGCCAGCAGCCTTGTGGGACAGAGACACTACGAGCAGTACTTC.

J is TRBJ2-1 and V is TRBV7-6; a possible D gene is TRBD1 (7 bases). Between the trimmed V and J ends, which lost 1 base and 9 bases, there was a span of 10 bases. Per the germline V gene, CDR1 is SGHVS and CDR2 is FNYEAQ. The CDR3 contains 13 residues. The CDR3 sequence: CASSLDRGGEQFF. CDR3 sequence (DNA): TGTGCCAGCAGCTTAGACAGGGGAGGTGAGCAGTTCTTC.